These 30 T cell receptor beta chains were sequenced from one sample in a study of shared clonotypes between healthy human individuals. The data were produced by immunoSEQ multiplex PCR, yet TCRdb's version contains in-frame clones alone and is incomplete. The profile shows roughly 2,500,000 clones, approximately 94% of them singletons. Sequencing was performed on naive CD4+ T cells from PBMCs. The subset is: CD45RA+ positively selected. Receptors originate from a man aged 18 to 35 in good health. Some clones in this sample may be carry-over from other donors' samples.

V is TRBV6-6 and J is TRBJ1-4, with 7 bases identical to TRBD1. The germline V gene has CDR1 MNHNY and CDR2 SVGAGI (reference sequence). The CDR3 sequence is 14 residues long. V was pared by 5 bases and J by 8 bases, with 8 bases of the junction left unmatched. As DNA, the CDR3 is TGTGCCAGCAGTAACCGACAGGGAAGGGAAAAACTGTTTTTT. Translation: CASSNRQGREKLFF.

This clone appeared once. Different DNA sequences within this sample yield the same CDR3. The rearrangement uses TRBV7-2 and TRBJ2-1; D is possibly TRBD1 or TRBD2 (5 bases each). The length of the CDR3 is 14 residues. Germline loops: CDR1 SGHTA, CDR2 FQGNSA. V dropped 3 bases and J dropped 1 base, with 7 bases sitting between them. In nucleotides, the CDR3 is TGTGCCAGCAGCTTGTGGGGGTCCTACAATGAGCAGTTCTTC. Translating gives CASSLWGSYNEQFF.

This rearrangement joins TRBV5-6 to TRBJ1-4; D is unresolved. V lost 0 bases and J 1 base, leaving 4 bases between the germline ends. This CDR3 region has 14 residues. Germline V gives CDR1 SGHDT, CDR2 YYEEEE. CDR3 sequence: CASSLAGTNEKLFF. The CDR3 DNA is TGTGCCAGCAGCTTGGCCGGAACTAATGAAAAACTGTTTTTT.

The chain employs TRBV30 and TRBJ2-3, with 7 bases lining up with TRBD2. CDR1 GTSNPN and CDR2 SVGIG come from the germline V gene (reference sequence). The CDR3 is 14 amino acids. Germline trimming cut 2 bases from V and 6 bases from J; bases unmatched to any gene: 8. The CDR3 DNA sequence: TGTGCCTGGAGTTGGGCTAGCGGCAGGGATACGCAGTATTTT. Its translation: CAWSWASGRDTQYF.

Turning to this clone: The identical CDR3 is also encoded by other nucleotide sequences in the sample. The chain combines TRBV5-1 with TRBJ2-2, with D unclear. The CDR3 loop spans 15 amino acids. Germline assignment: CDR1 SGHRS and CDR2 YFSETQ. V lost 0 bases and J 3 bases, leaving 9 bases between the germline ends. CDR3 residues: CASSLAGGDTGELFF. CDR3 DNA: TGCGCCAGCAGCTTGGCCGGCGGAGACACCGGGGAGCTGTTTTTT.

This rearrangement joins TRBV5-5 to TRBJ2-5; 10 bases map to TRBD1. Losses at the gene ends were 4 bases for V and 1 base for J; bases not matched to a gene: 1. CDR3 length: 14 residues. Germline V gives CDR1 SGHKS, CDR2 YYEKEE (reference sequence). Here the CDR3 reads CASSRDRGQETQYF. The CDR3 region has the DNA TGTGCCAGCAGCCGGGACAGGGGCCAAGAGACCCAGTACTTC.

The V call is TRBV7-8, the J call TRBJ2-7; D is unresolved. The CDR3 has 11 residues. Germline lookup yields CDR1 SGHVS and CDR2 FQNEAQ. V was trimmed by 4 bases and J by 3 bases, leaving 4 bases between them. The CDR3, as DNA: TGTGCCAGCAGCTATTACTACGAGCAGTACTTC. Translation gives CASSYYYEQYF.

CDR3 DNA sequence: TGTGCCAGCAGTGTGGGGACAGTAATCGAAAAACTGTTTTTT. It translates to CASSVGTVIEKLFF. The chain employs TRBV2 and TRBJ1-4; 7 nucleotides match TRBD1. The trim removed 4 bases at V and 8 bases at J, leaving 7 bases unmatched. The CDR3 is made up of 14 amino acids. Germline CDR1 and CDR2: SNHLY and FYNNEI.

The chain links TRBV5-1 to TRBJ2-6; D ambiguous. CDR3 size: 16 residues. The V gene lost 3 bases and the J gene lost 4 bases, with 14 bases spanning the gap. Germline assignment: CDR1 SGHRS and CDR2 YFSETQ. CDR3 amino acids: CASSSRVGSGANVLTF. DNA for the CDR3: TGCGCCAGCAGCTCCCGGGTGGGATCGGGGGCCAACGTCCTGACTTTC.

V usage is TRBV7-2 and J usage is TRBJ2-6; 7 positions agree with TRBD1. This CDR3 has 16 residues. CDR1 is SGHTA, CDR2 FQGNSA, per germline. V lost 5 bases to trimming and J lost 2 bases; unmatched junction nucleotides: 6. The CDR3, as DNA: TGTGCCAGCAGCGTGCGGACAGGCCCTGGGGCCAACGTCCTGACTTTC. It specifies CASSVRTGPGANVLTF.

CDR3 region: CASSSPHVTPYNEQFF. For the CDR3, the DNA is TGTGCCAGCAGTTCTCCCCATGTGACCCCCTACAATGAGCAGTTCTTC. This chain uses TRBV28 with TRBJ2-1; D remains ambiguous. Between the trimmed V and J ends, which lost 4 bases and 2 bases, there was a span of 15 bases. There are 16 residues in the CDR3. CDR1 and CDR2 (germline): MDHEN, SYDVKM.

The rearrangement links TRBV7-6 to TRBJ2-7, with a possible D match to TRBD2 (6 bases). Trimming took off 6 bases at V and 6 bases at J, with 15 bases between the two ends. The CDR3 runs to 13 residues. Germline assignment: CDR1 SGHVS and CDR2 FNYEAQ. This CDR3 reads CASSVRLGLEQYF. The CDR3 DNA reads TGTGCCAGCAGTGTTAGACTAGGCCTCGAGCAGTACTTC.

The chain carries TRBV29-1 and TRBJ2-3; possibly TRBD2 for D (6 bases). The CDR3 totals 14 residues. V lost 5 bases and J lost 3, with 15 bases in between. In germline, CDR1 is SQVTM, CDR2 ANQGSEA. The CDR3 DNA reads TGCAGCGTTCGCGGATGGCGGGGTACAGATACGCAGTATTTT. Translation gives CSVRGWRGTDTQYF.

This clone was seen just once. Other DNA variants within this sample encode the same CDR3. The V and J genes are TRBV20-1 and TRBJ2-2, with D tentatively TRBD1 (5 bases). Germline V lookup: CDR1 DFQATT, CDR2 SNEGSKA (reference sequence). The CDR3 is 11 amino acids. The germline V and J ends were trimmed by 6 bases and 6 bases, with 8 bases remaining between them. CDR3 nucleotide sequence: TGCAGTGCCCAGGGTGCCGGGGAGCTGTTTTTT. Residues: CSAQGAGELFF.

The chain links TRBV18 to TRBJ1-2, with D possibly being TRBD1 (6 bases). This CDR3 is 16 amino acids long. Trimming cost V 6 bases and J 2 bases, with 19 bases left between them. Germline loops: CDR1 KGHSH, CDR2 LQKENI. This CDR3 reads CASSLGQINANYGYTF. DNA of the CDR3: TGTGCCAGCTCCCTCGGACAGATCAATGCCAACTATGGCTACACCTTC.

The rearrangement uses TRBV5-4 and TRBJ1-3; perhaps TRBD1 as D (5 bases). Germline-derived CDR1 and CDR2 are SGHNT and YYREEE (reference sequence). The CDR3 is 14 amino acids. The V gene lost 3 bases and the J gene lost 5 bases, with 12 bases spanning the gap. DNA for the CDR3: TGTGCCAGCAGCTCGACAGATCGAAGAAACACCATATATTTT. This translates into CASSSTDRRNTIYF.

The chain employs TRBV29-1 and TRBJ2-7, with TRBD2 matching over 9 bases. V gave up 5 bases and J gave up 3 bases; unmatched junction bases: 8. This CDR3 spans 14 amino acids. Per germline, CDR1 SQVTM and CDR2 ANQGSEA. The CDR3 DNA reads TGCAGCGTTATCCTCCTAGCGGGAATCTACGAGCAGTACTTC. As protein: CSVILLAGIYEQYF.

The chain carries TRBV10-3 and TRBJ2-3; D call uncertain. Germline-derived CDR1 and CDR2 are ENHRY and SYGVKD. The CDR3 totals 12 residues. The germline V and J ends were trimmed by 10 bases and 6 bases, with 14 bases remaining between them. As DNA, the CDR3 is TGTGCCAGCAACCAGGAACGTGATACGCAGTATTTT. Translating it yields CASNQERDTQYF.

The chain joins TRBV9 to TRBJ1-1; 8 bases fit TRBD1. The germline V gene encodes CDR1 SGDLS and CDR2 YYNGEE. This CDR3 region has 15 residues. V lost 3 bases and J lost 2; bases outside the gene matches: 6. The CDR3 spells CASSGTGNRNTEAFF. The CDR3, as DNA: TGTGCCAGCAGCGGGACAGGGAATCGAAACACTGAAGCTTTCTTT.

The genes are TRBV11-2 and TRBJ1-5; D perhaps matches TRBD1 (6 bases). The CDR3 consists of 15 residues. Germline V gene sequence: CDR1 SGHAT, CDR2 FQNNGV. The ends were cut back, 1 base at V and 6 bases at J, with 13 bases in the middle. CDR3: CASSLAGGGGQPQHF. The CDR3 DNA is TGTGCCAGCAGCTTAGCCGGGGGCGGGGGTCAGCCCCAGCATTTT. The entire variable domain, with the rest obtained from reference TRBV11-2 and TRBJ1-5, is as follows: EAGVAQSPRYKIIEKRQSVAFWCNPISGHATLYWYQQILGQGPKLLIQFQNNGVVDDSQLPKDRFSAERLKGVDSTLKIQPAKLEDSAVYLCASSLAGGGGQPQHFGDGTRLSIL.

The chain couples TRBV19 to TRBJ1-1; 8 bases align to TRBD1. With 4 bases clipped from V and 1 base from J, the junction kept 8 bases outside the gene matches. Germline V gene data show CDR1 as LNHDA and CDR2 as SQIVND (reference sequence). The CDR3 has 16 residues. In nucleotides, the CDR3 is TGTGCCAGTAGTAAAAGACAGGGGAGTCAGAACACTGAAGCTTTCTTT. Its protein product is CASSKRQGSQNTEAFF. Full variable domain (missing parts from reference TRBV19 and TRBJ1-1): DGGITQSPKYLFRKEGQNVTLSCEQNLNHDAMYWYRQDPGQGLRLIYYSQIVNDFQKGDIAEGYSVSREKKESFPLTVTSAQKNPTAFYLCASSKRQGSQNTEAFFGQGTRLTVV.

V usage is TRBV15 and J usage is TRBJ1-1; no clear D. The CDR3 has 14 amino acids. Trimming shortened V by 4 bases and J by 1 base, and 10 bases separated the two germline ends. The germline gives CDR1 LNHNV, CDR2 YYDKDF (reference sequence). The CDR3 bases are TGTGCCACCAGCATTTCAACAGCGAACACTGAAGCTTTCTTT. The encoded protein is CATSISTANTEAFF.

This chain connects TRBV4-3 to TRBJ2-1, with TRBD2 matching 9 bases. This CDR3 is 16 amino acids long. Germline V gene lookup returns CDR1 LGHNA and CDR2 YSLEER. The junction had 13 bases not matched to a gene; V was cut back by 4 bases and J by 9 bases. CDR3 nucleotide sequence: TGCGCCAGCAGCCGGGAGACGGCGGGAGGGGGAGGTGAGCAGTTCTTC. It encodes CASSRETAGGGGEQFF.

The CDR3 coding sequence is TGTGCCAGCAGCTGGCCGGGACAGGGGGCGCAGGGAAAACTGTTTTTT. This codes for CASSWPGQGAQGKLFF. The chain uses TRBV28 and TRBJ1-4; TRBD1 aligns across 12 bases. CDR3 length equals 16 residues. V shed 6 bases and J 10 bases; nucleotides not matched to a gene: 12. Germline V gene sequence: CDR1 MDHEN, CDR2 SYDVKM.

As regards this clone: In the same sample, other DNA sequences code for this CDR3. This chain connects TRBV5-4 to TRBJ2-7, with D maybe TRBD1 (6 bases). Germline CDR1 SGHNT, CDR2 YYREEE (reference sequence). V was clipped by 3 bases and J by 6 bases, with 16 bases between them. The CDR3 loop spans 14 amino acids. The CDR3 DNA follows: TGTGCCAGCAGCTCAGGGGTTTCTCCTGGCGAGCAGTACTTC. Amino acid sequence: CASSSGVSPGEQYF. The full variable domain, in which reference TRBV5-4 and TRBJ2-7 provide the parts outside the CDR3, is ETGVTQSPTHLIKTRGQQVTLRCSSQSGHNTVSWYQQALGQGPQFIFQYYREEENGRGNFPPRFSGLQFPNYSSELNVNALELDDSALYLCASSSGVSPGEQYFGPGTRLTVT.

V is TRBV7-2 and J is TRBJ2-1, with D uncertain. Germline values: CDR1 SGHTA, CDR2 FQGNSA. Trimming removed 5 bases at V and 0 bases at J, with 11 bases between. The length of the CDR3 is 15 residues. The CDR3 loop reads CASSDSRSSYNEQFF. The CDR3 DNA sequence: TGTGCCAGCAGCGACTCACGGAGCTCCTACAATGAGCAGTTCTTC.

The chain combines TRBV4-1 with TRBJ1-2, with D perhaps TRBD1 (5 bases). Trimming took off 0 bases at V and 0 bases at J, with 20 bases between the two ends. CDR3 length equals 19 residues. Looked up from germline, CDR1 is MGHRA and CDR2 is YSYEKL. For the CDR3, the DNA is TGCGCCAGCAGCCAAGATACAGTGGTCGTTTCGGGGCCTAACTATGGCTACACCTTC. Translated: CASSQDTVVVSGPNYGYTF.

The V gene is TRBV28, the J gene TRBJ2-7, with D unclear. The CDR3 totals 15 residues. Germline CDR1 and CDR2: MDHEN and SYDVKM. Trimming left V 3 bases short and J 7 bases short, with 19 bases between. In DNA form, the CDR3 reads TGTGCCAGCAGTTTTTCGTCCCTCCTCGTATGGGAGCAGTACTTC. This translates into CASSFSSLLVWEQYF.

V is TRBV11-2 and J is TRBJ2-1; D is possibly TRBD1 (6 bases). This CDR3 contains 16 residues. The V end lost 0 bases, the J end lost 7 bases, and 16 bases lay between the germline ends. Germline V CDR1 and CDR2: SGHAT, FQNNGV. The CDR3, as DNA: TGTGCCAGCAGCTTAGATATTCAGGGGAGTAGGAATGAGCAGTTCTTC. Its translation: CASSLDIQGSRNEQFF.

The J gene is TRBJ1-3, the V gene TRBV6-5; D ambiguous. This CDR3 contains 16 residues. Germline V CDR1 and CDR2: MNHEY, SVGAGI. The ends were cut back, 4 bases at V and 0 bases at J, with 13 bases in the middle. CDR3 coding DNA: TGTGCCAGCAGTTTGCGACCCTACGTCTCTGGAAACACCATATATTTT. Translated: CASSLRPYVSGNTIYF.